The next 14 T cell receptor beta chains were all read from a single sample in a study of cytomegalovirus exposure and HLA in healthy donors. The PCR made use of 60 Vbeta and 13 Jbeta primers. Method: immunoSEQ multiplex PCR; TCRdb's copy keeps in-frame clones and lacks some. Counted here are approximately 200,000 clones, around 82% occurring once; the ten biggest clones make up 0.2% to 0.3%. The sequencing sample was made of PBMCs. Every receptor here comes from a boy aged 5-17 years in good health and CMV-seronegative.

The J gene is TRBJ2-1, the V gene TRBV5-1; 9 bases map to TRBD2. Trimming cost V 4 bases and J 7 bases; bases outside gene matches: 9. CDR1 SGHRS and CDR2 YFSETQ come from the germline V gene. The CDR3 has 15 residues. CDR3 DNA: TGCGCCAGCAGCAGGGTAGCGGGGGTGGGAAATGAGCAGTTCTTC. This sequence encodes CASSRVAGVGNEQFF.

This clone was seen only once. The chain couples TRBV6-4 to TRBJ2-1; D possibly corresponds to TRBD1 (6 bases). The germline CDR1 and CDR2 sequences are MRHNA and SNTAGT. The CDR3 runs to 13 residues. Trimming took off 4 bases at V and 10 bases at J, with 14 bases between the two ends. The CDR3 reads CASSGQVGSEQFF. The DNA of the CDR3 is TGTGCCAGCAGTGGACAGGTGGGTTCCGAGCAGTTCTTC.

The V call is TRBV27, the J call TRBJ2-7; 10 bases are a match to TRBD2. J was trimmed by 6 bases and V by 3 bases; bases with no gene match: 11. Per the germline V gene, CDR1 is MNHEY and CDR2 is SMNVEV (reference sequence). This CDR3 has 16 residues. As DNA, the CDR3 is TGTGCCAGCAGTTTCAGTGGTCGGCTAGCGGGAGTCGAGCAGTACTTC. It encodes CASSFSGRLAGVEQYF.

This clone was observed a single time. The gene calls are TRBV6-7 and TRBJ2-3, with TRBD2 identical over 10 bases. TRBV6-7 is assigned to the ORF class and has an uncertain function. The CDR3 covers 17 residues. V was clipped by 5 bases and J by 2 bases; unmatched bases: 10. Written as DNA, the CDR3 is TGTGCCAGCAGTCCGGGTCGGACTAGCGGAAACACAGATACGCAGTATTTT. Its protein product is CASSPGRTSGNTDTQYF.

The J gene is TRBJ1-2, the V gene TRBV27; tentative D call: TRBD1 (6 bases). V was shortened by 5 bases and J by 4 bases, with 26 bases between the two germline ends. Looked up from germline, CDR1 is MNHEY and CDR2 is SMNVEV (reference sequence). The CDR3 totals 18 residues. The CDR3: CASSPLRTALFTSYGYTF. The CDR3 nucleotides read TGTGCCAGCAGTCCCCTCAGGACAGCCCTCTTTACTAGCTATGGCTACACCTTC.

The rearrangement uses TRBV10-2 and TRBJ2-1; the D is unclear. Germline CDR1 WSHSY, CDR2 SAAADI. Trimming pared 4 bases from V and 5 bases from J, leaving 6 bases between. There are 12 residues in the CDR3. The CDR3 reads CASSGQDNEQFF. DNA of the CDR3: TGCGCCAGCAGTGGGCAGGACAATGAGCAGTTCTTC.

V is TRBV4-3 and J is TRBJ2-1; 13 nucleotides match TRBD2. The germline CDR1 and CDR2 sequences are LGHNA and YSLEER. The CDR3 is 16 residues long. The V and J ends lost 5 bases and 4 bases, in that order; junction bases with no gene match: 5. CDR3 region: CASSSGTSGAYNEQFF. Here the CDR3 DNA reads TGCGCCAGCAGCTCCGGGACTAGCGGGGCTTACAATGAGCAGTTCTTC.

The chain joins TRBV11-2 to TRBJ1-5; no definite D call. The CDR3 extends over 15 amino acids. V was pared by 2 bases and J by 0 bases, with 8 bases between. From germline, CDR1 is SGHAT and CDR2 FQNNGV. The CDR3: CASSLSEYSNQPQHF. The CDR3 DNA reads as TGTGCCAGCAGCTTATCCGAGTATAGCAATCAGCCCCAGCATTTT.

CDR3 in DNA: TGTGCCAGCAGCTTTCCGGGGGTTCTGAACACTGAAGCTTTCTTT. Protein: CASSFPGVLNTEAFF. The gene calls are TRBV7-9 and TRBJ1-1; weak D call: TRBD1 (5 bases). The CDR3 has 15 residues. Per germline, CDR1 SEHNR and CDR2 FQNEAQ (reference sequence). V was cut by 3 bases and J by 0 bases, with 11 bases left in between.

The rearrangement joins TRBV29-1 to TRBJ2-7; unclear D gene. Germline lookup yields CDR1 SQVTM and CDR2 ANQGSEA. The CDR3 is made up of 14 amino acids. Trimming left V 4 bases short and J 2 bases short, with 15 bases between. The CDR3 bases are TGCAGCGTTGTAGTGCAGGTCGGAACCTACGAGCAGTACTTC. Translating it yields CSVVVQVGTYEQYF.

DNA of the CDR3: TGTGCCAGCAGCTTAGAGCGATCGCGGGGGGGCGCCTACGAGCAGTACTTC. It is translated as CASSLERSRGGAYEQYF. The chain employs TRBV7-8 and TRBJ2-7; 9 bases agree with TRBD2. The V segment lost 1 base and the J segment 2 bases; nucleotides outside the gene matches: 9. The CDR3 has 17 residues. The germline CDR1 and CDR2 sequences are SGHVS and FQNEAQ.

The V call is TRBV9, the J call TRBJ2-1; 11 bases fit TRBD2. This CDR3 has 16 amino acids. Germline assignment: CDR1 SGDLS and CDR2 YYNGEE. V shed 3 bases, J shed 8 bases, and the junction held 10 bases outside the gene matches. CDR3 DNA sequence: TGTGCCAGCAGCGCGTGGGTTAGCGGGAGGGCCCATGAGCAGTTCTTC. Translated, it gives CASSAWVSGRAHEQFF.

The chain joins TRBV6-6 to TRBJ2-7; 8 nucleotides agree with TRBD2. The V gene's germline CDR1 is MNHNY and CDR2 SVGAGI (reference sequence). CDR3 length: 16 residues. Trimming took 6 bases from V and 4 from J; bases not matched to a gene: 14. The CDR3 DNA reads as TGTGCCAGCAGGCAAGACCCGGGACTAGACTCTTACGAGCAGTACTTC. Translated, it gives CASRQDPGLDSYEQYF.

This chain connects TRBV7-9 to TRBJ2-5, with TRBD2 as a possible D gene (6 bases). V shed 2 bases and J shed 4 bases, with 8 bases lying between them. This CDR3 spans 13 amino acids. Germline CDR1 reads SEHNR; CDR2 reads FQNEAQ (reference sequence). The chain's CDR3 is CASSLHGGETQYF. The CDR3 nucleotides are TGTGCCAGCAGCTTACACGGGGGAGAGACCCAGTACTTC.